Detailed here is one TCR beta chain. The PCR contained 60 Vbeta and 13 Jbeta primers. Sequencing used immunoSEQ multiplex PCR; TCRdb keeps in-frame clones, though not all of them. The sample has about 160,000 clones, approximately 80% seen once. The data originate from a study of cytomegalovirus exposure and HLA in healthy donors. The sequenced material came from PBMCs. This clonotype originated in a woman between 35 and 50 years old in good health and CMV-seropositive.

CDR3 sequence: CASRAGELSSQFF. CDR3 in DNA: TGTGCCAGCAGGGCGGGGGAGCTGAGCTCACAGTTCTTC. V and J are TRBV2 and TRBJ2-1, with 7 bases lining up with TRBD2. Germline V gene lookup returns CDR1 SNHLY and CDR2 FYNNEI. J gave up 13 bases and V 6 bases, and 12 bases lay outside the gene matches. The CDR3 has 13 residues.